What follows is one TCR beta chain and its context. TCRdb's table, derived via immunoSEQ multiplex PCR, lists solely in-frame clones and lacks some. This table has just over 300,000 clones, around 86% appearing once. The entry originates in a study of blood T cell repertoires in COVID-19. Individuals drawn from about 26 US areas were about 18 to 95 years old. Cohort assignment relied on participant-reported clinical history. Germline-derived CDR1 and CDR2 are SGHAT and FQNNGV. The CDR3 is made up of 13 amino acids. The J segment lost 8 bases and the V segment lost 4 bases, leaving 4 bases of the junction unmatched.

The sequence was obtained from a man between 25 and 39 years old who had recovered from COVID-19. The chain couples TRBV11-2 to TRBJ1-4, with 7 bases matching TRBD1. Sequencing used PBMCs or T cells enriched from blood (not recorded which). The CDR3 DNA reads as TGTGCCAGCAGCTGGGGGACAGTAGAAAAACTGTTTTTT. It yields the protein CASSWGTVEKLFF.